The rows below give T cell receptor beta chains drawn from one sample of a study of shared clonotypes between healthy human individuals. Data came from immunoSEQ multiplex PCR; TCRdb stores just in-frame clones and leaves some out. Counted here are hundreds of thousands of clones, 76% occurring once; the ten biggest clones make up roughly 13%. Sequenced input: PBMCs. Receptors were obtained from a woman aged 35 to 49 in good health. Some clones in this sample may be carry-over from other donors' samples. The CDR3 runs from the conserved cysteine through the conserved F or W. Fields, in order: clone size, V gene, J gene, D gene, CDR3 protein, CDR3 DNA. D genes are given only for firm matches. Some rows mark clone size as missing; the rest say once, few, many or name a class of expanded clone.

-,TRBV4-1,TRBJ1-2,-,CASSQPQRGDFSYTF,TGCGCCAGCAGCCAACCGCAGCGGGGCGATTTCAGCTACACCTTC
many,TRBV2,TRBJ1-5,TRBD1,CASSEGQQYSNQPQHF,TGTGCCAGCAGTGAGGGACAGCAGTATAGCAATCAGCCCCAGCATTTT
few,TRBV6-1,TRBJ2-3,-,CASSELNVDTQYF,TGTGCCAGCAGTGAATTGAACGTCGATACGCAGTATTTT
-,TRBV4-3,TRBJ1-5,-,CASSQDLYAQGGAQHF,TGCGCCAGCAGCCAAGATTTGTACGCGCAGGGTGGGGCCCAGCATTTT
-,TRBV11-3,TRBJ2-1,TRBD2,CASSKLAGGHEQFF,TGTGCCAGCAGTAAACTAGCGGGAGGGCATGAGCAGTTCTTC
once,TRBV7-2,TRBJ2-2,-,CASSLVRSAGELFF,TGTGCCAGCAGCTTAGTTCGGAGTGCCGGGGAGCTGTTTTTT
few,TRBV10-3,TRBJ2-1,-,CAISEYNEQFF,TGTGCCATCAGTGAGTACAATGAGCAGTTCTTC
-,TRBV28,TRBJ1-2,-,CASSLWGNYGYTF,TGTGCCAGCAGTTTATGGGGGAACTATGGCTACACCTTC
-,TRBV4-1,TRBJ2-7,-,CASSQGWDWSYEQYF,TGCGCCAGCAGCCAAGGGTGGGACTGGTCCTACGAGCAGTACTTC
-,TRBV5-1,TRBJ2-3,-,CASSLGLDVDTQYF,TGCGCCAGCAGCTTGGGACTAGATGTAGATACGCAGTATTTT
-,TRBV29-1,TRBJ2-7,TRBD1,CSVEEYQGTGAGEQYF,TGCAGCGTTGAAGAATATCAAGGGACAGGGGCTGGCGAGCAGTACTTC
-,TRBV2,TRBJ2-1,-,CASTLDHSSYNEQFF,TGTGCCAGCACCTTGGACCACAGCTCCTACAATGAGCAGTTCTTC